Presented here are 13 T cell receptor beta chains from one specimen sequenced in a study of T-cell reconstitution after alpha-beta-depleted transplantation in children. Library preparation (for TCRbeta) was performed with unique molecular identifiers. From the PCR reads, TCRdb called clonotypes with MiXCR, one entry per CDR3 protein. This table holds 150,000 to 250,000 distinct CDR3 sequences, roughly 6.3% found once. The sample was PBMCs, taken before TCRalphabeta/CD19-depleted stem cell transplant. These receptors came from a girl less than two years old with combined immunodeficiency, due to receive a stem cell transplant.

This clonotype was observed at least ten times. The V and J genes are TRBV7-2 and TRBJ2-3; D may be TRBD2 (7 bases). Per germline, CDR1 SGHTA and CDR2 FQGNSA. The CDR3 length is 15 residues. V was cut by 4 bases and J by 4 bases, with 15 bases left in between. CDR3 in amino acids: CASSYRTRGADTQYF. CDR3 nucleotides: TGTGCCAGCAGCTATCGGACTAGGGGGGCAGATACGCAGTATTTT. The full variable domain, rest sourced from reference TRBV7-2 and TRBJ2-3, is GAGVSQSPSNKVTEKGKDVELRCDPISGHTALYWYRQSLGQGLEFLIYFQGNSAPDKSGLPSDRFSAERTGGSVSTLTIQRTQQEDSAVYLCASSYRTRGADTQYFGPGTRLTVL.

This clonotype was counted ten times or more. The V and J genes are TRBV11-3 and TRBJ2-7; D ambiguous. Trimming cost V 1 base and J 3 bases, with 10 bases left between them. This CDR3 is built from 14 residues. Germline V gene data show CDR1 as SGHNT and CDR2 as YENEEA. This CDR3 is CASSLGLVNYEQYF. As DNA, the CDR3 is TGTGCCAGCAGCTTAGGGCTAGTCAACTACGAGCAGTACTTC.

There are many counts of this clonotype. This chain links TRBV29-1 with TRBJ2-7; 8 bases align to TRBD1. The junction had 11 bases not matched to a gene; V was cut back by 6 bases and J by 7 bases. Germline assignment: CDR1 SQVTM and CDR2 ANQGSEA. The CDR3 extends over 13 amino acids. The CDR3 reads CSVVTGGSGEQYF. The CDR3 bases are TGCAGCGTCGTAACAGGGGGATCAGGGGAGCAGTACTTC.

The table lists this clonotype with many counts. The genes are TRBV2 and TRBJ2-2; the D is unclear. Looked up from germline, CDR1 is SNHLY and CDR2 is FYNNEI. Trimming pared 3 bases from V and 3 bases from J, leaving 11 bases between. The CDR3 has 15 residues. This CDR3 is CASSDPTLDTGELFF. CDR3 nucleotide sequence: TGTGCCAGCAGTGATCCCACCCTGGACACCGGGGAGCTGTTTTTT.

This clonotype was recorded many times. This chain links TRBV12-3 or TRBV12-4 with TRBJ2-3, with 11 nucleotides matching TRBD2. V gave up 5 bases and J gave up 1 base; unmatched junction bases: 2. CDR3 size: 15 residues. The CDR3: CASSPLAGGTDTQYF. DNA for the CDR3: TGTGCCAGCAGTCCACTAGCGGGGGGCACAGATACGCAGTATTTT.

This clonotype was seen repeatedly, ten times or more. CDR3 region: CSARTANTEAFF. In DNA, the CDR3 is TGCAGTGCCAGGACAGCGAACACTGAAGCTTTCTTT. The chain is built from TRBV20-1 and TRBJ1-1; the D gene is possibly TRBD1 (6 bases). This CDR3 has 12 amino acids. V was shortened by 6 bases and J by 1 base, with 9 bases between the two germline ends. Germline CDR1 is DFQATT and CDR2 is SNEGSKA (reference sequence).

In this sample, this clonotype turned up many times. The chain uses TRBV3-1 and TRBJ2-1, with D maybe TRBD2 (7 bases). CDR1 and CDR2 (germline): LGHDT, YNNKEL (reference sequence). V lost 4 bases, J lost 0 bases, and 19 bases lay in between. This CDR3 spans 18 amino acids. Here the CDR3 reads CASSPLEGGGASYNEQFF. The CDR3, as DNA: TGTGCCAGCAGCCCCCTAGAGGGCGGGGGCGCCTCCTACAATGAGCAGTTCTTC.

This clonotype was observed a handful of times. The chain combines TRBV28 with TRBJ2-5; D may be TRBD2 (5 bases). Germline lookup yields CDR1 MDHEN and CDR2 SYDVKM. V was pared by 5 bases and J by 4 bases, with 17 bases between. The CDR3 extends over 15 amino acids. The CDR3 DNA sequence: TGTGCCAGCAGTCTACCCGGAGGTTCCCTAGAGACCCAGTACTTC. This sequence encodes CASSLPGGSLETQYF.

Concerning this clonotype itself: A read error may be the cause here, since a much bigger clone is one base away. This chain connects TRBV20-1 to TRBJ2-3; TRBD1 matches at 9 bases. Germline values: CDR1 DFQATT, CDR2 SNEGSKA (reference sequence). The CDR3 sequence is 14 residues long. In nucleotides, the CDR3 is TGCTGTGCTAGTGGGGACAGGGCCACAGATACGCAGTATTTT. This sequence encodes CCASGDRATDTQYF.

At least ten counts were recorded for this clonotype. The chain uses TRBV15 and TRBJ1-3; D ambiguous. CDR3 length equals 14 residues. Trimming took 4 bases from V and 0 from J, leaving 7 bases between them. Germline V CDR1 and CDR2: LNHNV, YYDKDF (reference sequence). The CDR3 loop is CATSTNPSGNTIYF. CDR3 DNA sequence: TGTGCCACCAGCACCAACCCCTCTGGAAACACCATATATTTT.

This clonotype was recorded many times. The chain links TRBV20-1 to TRBJ2-2; D ambiguous. V lost 1 base and J lost 0, with 15 bases in between. The CDR3 extends over 17 amino acids. Germline CDR1 is DFQATT and CDR2 is SNEGSKA (reference sequence). The CDR3 region is CSARGPGRTSNTGELFF. CDR3 in DNA: TGCAGTGCTAGAGGCCCCGGACGGACCTCGAACACCGGGGAGCTGTTTTTT.

This clonotype appeared many times. One end of the junction is discordant with germline, which a read error may explain. The V and J genes are TRBV28 and TRBJ2-1; D is unclear. Germline V lookup: CDR1 MDHEN, CDR2 SYDVKM. The length of the CDR3 is 10 residues. CDR3 sequence (DNA): TGTGCCAGCAGTTTTCACGCCAAGATCTTC. Protein: CASSFHAKIF. Based on the CDR3 plus reference TRBV28 and TRBJ2-1, the full variable domain is DVKVTQSSRYLVKRTGEKVFLECVQDMDHENMFWYRQDPGLGLRLIYFSYDVKMKEKGDIPEGYSVSREKKERFSLILESASTNQTSMYLCASSFHAKIFGPGTRLTVL.

This clonotype was seen repeatedly, ten times or more. The chain's CDR3 is CASSQGLAADTQYF. The CDR3 DNA reads TGCGCCAGCAGCCAGGGACTAGCGGCAGATACGCAGTATTTT. The chain recombines TRBV5-1 with TRBJ2-3; 11 bases map to TRBD2. Germline V CDR1 and CDR2: SGHRS, YFSETQ. J was trimmed by 4 bases and V by 4 bases; bases with no gene match: 2. CDR3 length equals 14 residues.